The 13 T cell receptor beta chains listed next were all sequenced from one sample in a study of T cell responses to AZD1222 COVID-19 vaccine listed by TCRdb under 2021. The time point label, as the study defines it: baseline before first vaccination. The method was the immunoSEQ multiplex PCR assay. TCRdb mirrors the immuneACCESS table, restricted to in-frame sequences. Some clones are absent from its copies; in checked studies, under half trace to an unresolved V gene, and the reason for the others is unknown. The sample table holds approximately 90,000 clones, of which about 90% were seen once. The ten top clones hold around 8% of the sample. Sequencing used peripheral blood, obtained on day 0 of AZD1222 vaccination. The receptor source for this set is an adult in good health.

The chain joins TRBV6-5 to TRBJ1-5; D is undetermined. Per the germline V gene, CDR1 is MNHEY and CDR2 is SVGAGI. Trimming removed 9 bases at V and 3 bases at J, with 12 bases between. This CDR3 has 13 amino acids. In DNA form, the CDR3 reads TGTGCCAGTCGACTAGGTAACAATCAGCCCCAGCATTTT. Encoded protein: CASRLGNNQPQHF.

Here the CDR3 reads CASSQWGRDNEQFF. The CDR3 DNA reads TGTGCCAGCAGCCAATGGGGCAGGGACAATGAGCAGTTCTTC. This chain connects TRBV3-1 (or the pseudogene TRBV3-2) to TRBJ2-1; tentatively, D is TRBD1 (5 bases). The CDR3 covers 14 residues. Deletions cut 2 bases from V and 5 bases from J, with 10 bases between. CDR1 and CDR2 from the germline V gene are LGHDT and YNNKEL (reference sequence).

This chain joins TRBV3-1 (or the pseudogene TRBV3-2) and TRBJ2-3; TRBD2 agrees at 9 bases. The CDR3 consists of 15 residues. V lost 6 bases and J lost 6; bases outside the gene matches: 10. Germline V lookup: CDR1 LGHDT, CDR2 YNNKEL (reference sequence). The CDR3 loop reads CASRGRGGASDTQYF. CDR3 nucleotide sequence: TGTGCCAGCAGAGGGCGGGGGGGCGCCAGCGATACGCAGTATTTT.

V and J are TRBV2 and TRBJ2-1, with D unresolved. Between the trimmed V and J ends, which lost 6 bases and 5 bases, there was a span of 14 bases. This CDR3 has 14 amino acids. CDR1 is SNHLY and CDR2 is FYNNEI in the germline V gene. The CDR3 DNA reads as TGTGCCAGCAGCCCCCTGAGGAGTGACAATGAGCAGTTCTTC. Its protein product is CASSPLRSDNEQFF.

CDR3 in amino acids: CASSLGGAEEQEQFF. The DNA of the CDR3 is TGTGCCAGCAGCTTAGGGGGAGCTGAGGAGCAGGAGCAGTTCTTC. The genes are TRBV7-9 and TRBJ2-1; D is perhaps TRBD2 (5 bases). The CDR3 spans 15 residues. CDR1 SEHNR and CDR2 FQNEAQ come from the germline V gene (reference sequence). V was clipped by 1 base and J by 10 bases, with 17 bases between them.

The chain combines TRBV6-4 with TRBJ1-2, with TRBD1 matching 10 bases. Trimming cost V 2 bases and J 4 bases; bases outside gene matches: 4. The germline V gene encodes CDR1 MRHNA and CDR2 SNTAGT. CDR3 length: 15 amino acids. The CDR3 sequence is CASSDGTGEGYGYTF. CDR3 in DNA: TGTGCCAGCAGTGACGGGACAGGGGAAGGCTATGGCTACACCTTC.

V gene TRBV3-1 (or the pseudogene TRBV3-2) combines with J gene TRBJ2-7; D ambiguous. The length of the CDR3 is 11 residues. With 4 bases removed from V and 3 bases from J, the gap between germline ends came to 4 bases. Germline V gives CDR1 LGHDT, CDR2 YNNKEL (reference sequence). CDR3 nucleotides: TGTGCCAGCAGCCTCCACTACGAGCAGTACTTC. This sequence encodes CASSLHYEQYF.

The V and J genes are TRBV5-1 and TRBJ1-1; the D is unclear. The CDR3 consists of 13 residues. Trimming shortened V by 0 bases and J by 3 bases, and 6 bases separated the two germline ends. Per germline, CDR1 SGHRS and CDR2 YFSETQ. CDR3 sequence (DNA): TGCGCCAGCAGCTTGGGCGGGGACACTGAAGCTTTCTTT. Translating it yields CASSLGGDTEAFF. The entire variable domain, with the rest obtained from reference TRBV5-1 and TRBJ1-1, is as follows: KAGVTQTPRYLIKTRGQQVTLSCSPISGHRSVSWYQQTPGQGLQFLFEYFSETQRNKGNFPGRFSGRQFSNSRSEMNVSTLELGDSALYLCASSLGGDTEAFFGQGTRLTVV.

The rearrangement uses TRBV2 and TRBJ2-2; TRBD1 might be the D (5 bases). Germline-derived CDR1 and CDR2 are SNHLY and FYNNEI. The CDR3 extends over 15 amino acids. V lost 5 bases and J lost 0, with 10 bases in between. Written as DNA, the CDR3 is TGTGCCAGCAGTTCCAGGGTCGCGAACACCGGGGAGCTGTTTTTT. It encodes CASSSRVANTGELFF.

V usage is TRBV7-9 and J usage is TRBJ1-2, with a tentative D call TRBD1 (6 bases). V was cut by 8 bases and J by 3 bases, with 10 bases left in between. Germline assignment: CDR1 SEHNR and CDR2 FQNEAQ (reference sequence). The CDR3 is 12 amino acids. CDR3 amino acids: CASRTADYGYTF. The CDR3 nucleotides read TGTGCCAGCCGGACAGCTGACTATGGCTACACCTTC.

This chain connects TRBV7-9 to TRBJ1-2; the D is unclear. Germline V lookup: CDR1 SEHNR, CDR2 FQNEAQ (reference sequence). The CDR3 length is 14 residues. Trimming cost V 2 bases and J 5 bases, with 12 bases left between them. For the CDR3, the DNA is TGTGCCAGCAGCTTATATACCAGGAGTTATGGCTACACCTTC. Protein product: CASSLYTRSYGYTF.

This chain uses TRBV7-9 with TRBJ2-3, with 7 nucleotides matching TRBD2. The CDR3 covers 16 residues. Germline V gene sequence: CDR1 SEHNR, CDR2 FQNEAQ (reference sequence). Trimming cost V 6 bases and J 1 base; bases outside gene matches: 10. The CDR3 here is CASRPLAGSGTDTQYF. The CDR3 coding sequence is TGTGCCAGCAGGCCCTTAGCGGGTAGTGGCACAGATACGCAGTATTTT.

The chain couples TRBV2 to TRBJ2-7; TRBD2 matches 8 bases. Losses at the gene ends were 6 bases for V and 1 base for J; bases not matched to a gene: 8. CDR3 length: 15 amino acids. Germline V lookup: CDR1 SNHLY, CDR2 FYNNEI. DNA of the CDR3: TGTGCCAGCAGCTCCCTGGCGGGGGGTTCCTACGAGCAGTACTTC. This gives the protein CASSSLAGGSYEQYF.